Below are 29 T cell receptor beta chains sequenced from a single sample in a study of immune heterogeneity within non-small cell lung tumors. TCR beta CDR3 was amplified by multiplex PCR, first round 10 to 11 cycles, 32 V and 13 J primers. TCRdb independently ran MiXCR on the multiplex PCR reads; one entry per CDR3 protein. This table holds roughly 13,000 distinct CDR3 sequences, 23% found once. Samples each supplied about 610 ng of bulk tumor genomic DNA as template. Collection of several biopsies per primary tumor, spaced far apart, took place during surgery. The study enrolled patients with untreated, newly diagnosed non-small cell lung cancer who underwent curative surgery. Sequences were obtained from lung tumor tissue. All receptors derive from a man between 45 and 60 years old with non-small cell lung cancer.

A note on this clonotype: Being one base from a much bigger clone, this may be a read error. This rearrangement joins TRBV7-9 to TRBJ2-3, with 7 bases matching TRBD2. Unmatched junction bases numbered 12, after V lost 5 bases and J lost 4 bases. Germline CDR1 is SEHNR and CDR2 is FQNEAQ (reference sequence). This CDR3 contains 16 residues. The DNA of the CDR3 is TGTGCCAGCAGCGCCTGGACCGGTACTAGCGCAGATACGCAGTATTTT. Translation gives CASSAWTGTSADTQYF.

CDR3 sequence reads: CASSLFGMSSYNEQFF. The CDR3 DNA follows: TGTGCCAGCAGCTTGTTCGGGATGAGCTCCTACAATGAGCAGTTCTTC. The rearrangement joins TRBV5-6 to TRBJ2-1; TRBD2 might be the D (5 bases). V shed 1 base and J shed 0 bases, with 11 bases lying between them. The CDR3 runs to 16 residues. In germline, CDR1 is SGHDT, CDR2 YYEEEE.

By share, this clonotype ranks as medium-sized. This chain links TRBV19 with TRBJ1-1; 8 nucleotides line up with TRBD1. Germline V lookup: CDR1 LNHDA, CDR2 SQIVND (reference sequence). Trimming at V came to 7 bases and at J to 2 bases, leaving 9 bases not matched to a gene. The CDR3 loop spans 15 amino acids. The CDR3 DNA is TGTGCCAGTACCCCAGGGGGGACAGGCAACACTGAAGCTTTCTTT. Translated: CASTPGGTGNTEAFF.

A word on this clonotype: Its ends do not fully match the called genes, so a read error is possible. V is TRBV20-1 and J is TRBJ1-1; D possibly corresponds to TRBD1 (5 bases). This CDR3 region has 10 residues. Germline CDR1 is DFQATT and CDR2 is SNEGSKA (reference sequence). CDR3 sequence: CSARGDGAFF. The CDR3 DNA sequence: TGCAGTGCAAGAGGGGATGGGGCTTTCTTT.

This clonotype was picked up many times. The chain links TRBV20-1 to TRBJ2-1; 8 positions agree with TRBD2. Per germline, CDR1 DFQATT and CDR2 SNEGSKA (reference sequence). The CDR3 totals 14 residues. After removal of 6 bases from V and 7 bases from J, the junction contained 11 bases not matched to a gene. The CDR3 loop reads CSAPRAGVRNEQFF. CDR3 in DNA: TGCAGTGCCCCTAGAGCGGGAGTTCGGAATGAGCAGTTCTTC.

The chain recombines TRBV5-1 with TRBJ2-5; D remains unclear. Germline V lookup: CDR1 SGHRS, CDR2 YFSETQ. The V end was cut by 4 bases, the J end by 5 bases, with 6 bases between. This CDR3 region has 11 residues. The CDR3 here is CASSEGETQYF. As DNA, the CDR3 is TGCGCCAGCAGCGAAGGTGAGACCCAGTACTTC.

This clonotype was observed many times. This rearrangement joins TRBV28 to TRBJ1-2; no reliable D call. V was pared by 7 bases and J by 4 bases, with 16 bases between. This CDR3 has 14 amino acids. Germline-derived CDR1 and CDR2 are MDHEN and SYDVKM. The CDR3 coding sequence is TGTGCCAGCAAGCTGACCCATGCGGCCTATGGCTACACCTTC. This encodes CASKLTHAAYGYTF.

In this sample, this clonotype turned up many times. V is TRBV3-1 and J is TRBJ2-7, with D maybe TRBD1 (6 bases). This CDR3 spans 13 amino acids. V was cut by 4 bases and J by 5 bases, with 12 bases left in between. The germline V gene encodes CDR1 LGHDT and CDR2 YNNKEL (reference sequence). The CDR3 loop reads CASSRTTGNEQYF. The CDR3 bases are TGTGCCAGCAGCCGGACCACAGGGAACGAGCAGTACTTC.

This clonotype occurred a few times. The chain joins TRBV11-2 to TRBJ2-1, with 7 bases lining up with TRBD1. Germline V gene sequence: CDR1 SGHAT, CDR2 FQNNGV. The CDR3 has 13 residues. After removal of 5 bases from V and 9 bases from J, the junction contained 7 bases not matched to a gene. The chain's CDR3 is CASSRARGSEQFF. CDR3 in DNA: TGTGCCAGCAGCAGAGCCAGGGGGTCTGAGCAGTTCTTC.

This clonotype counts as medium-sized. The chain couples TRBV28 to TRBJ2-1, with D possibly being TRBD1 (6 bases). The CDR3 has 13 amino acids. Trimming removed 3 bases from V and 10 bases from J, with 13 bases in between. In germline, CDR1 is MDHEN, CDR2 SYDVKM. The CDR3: CASSFRGRAEQFF. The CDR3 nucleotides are TGTGCCAGCAGTTTCAGGGGCCGGGCGGAGCAGTTCTTC. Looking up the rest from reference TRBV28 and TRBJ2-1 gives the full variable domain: DVKVTQSSRYLVKRTGEKVFLECVQDMDHENMFWYRQDPGLGLRLIYFSYDVKMKEKGDIPEGYSVSREKKERFSLILESASTNQTSMYLCASSFRGRAEQFFGPGTRLTVL.

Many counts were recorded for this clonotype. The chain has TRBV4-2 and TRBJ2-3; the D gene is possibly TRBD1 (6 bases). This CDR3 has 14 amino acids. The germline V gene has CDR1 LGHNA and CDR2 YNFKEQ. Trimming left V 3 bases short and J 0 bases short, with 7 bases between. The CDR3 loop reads CASSQGASTDTQYF. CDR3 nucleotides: TGTGCCAGCAGCCAGGGGGCTAGCACAGATACGCAGTATTTT.

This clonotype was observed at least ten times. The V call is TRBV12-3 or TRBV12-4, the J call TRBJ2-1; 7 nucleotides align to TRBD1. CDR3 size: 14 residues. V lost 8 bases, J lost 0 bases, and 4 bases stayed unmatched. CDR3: CASLRGSSYNEQFF. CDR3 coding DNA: TGTGCCAGCCTCAGGGGGAGCTCCTACAATGAGCAGTTCTTC.

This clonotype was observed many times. The CDR3 coding sequence is TGCAGTGCTATCCCGGACGGACCCAATCAGCCCCAGCATTTT. Encoded protein: CSAIPDGPNQPQHF. V gene TRBV20-1 combines with J gene TRBJ1-5; no firm D call. Trimming left V 4 bases short and J 3 bases short, with 13 bases between. This CDR3 has 14 amino acids. CDR1 and CDR2 (germline): DFQATT, SNEGSKA (reference sequence).

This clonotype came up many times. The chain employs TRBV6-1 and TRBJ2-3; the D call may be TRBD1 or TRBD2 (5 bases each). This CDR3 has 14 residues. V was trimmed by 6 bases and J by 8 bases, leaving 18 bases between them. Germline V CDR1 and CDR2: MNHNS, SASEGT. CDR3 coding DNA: TGTGCCAGCAGAGACGGGACGTACGCAAGTACGCAGTATTTT. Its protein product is CASRDGTYASTQYF.

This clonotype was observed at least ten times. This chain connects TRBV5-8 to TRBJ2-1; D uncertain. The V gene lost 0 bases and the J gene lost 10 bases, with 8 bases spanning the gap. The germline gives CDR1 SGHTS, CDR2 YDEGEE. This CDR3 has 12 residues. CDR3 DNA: TGTGCCAGCAGCTTGGAGTACGCGGAGCAGTTCTTC. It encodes CASSLEYAEQFF.

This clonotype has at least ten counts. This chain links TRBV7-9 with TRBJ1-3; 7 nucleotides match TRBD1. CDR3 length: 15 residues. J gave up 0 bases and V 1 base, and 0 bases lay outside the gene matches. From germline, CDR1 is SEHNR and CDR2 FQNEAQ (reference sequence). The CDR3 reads CASSLEGASGNTIYF. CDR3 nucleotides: TGTGCCAGCAGCTTAGAGGGGGCCTCTGGAAACACCATATATTTT.

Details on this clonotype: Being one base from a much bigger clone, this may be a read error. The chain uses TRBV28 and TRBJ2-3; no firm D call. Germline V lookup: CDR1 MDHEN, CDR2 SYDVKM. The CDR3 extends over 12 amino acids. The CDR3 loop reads CASRKSTATQYF. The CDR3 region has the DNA TGTGCCAGCAGGAAGAGCACAGCTACGCAGTATTTT.

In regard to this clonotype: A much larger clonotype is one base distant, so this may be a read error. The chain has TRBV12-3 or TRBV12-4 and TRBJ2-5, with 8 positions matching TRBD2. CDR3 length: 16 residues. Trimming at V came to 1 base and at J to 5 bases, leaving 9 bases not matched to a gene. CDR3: CASSLDGGRTGETQYF. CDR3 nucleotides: TGTGCCAGCAGTTTAGATGGCGGGAGGACCGGGGAGACCCAGTACTTC.

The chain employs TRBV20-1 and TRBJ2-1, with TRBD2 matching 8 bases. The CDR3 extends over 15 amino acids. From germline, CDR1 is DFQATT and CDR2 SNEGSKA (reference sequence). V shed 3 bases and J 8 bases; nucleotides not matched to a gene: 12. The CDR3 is CSARSVVAGGYEQFF. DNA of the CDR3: TGCAGTGCTAGGAGTGTGGTTGCGGGGGGTTATGAGCAGTTCTTC.

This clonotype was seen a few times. CDR3 in amino acids: CSANSGTSAYPTQYF. The DNA of the CDR3 is TGCAGTGCAAACTCCGGGACTAGCGCCTACCCTACGCAGTATTTT. This chain links TRBV20-1 with TRBJ2-3; 10 bases agree with TRBD2. V lost 6 bases and J lost 8; bases outside the gene matches: 14. Looked up from germline, CDR1 is DFQATT and CDR2 is SNEGSKA (reference sequence). The CDR3 has 15 amino acids.

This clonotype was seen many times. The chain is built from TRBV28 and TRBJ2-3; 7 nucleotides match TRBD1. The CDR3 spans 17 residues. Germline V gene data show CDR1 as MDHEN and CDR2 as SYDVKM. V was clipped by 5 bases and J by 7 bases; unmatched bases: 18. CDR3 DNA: TGTGCCAGCAGTCTCTCCTCCGGGACAGAGGATAAATATACGCAGTATTTT. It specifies CASSLSSGTEDKYTQYF.

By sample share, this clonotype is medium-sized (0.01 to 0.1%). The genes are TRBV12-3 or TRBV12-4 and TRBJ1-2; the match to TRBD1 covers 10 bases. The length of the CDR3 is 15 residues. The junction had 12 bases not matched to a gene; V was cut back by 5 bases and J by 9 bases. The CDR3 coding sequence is TGTGCCAGCAGTGCTACCGGGACAGGGGCGGTAAGCTACACCTTC. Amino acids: CASSATGTGAVSYTF.

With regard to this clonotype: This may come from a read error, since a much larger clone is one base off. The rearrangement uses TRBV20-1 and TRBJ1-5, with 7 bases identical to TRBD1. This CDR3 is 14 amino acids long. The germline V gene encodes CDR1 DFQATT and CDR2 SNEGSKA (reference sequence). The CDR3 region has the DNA TGCAGCTTAAAGACAGGGTCTGAGAATCAGCCCCAGCGTTTT. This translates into CSLKTGSENQPQRF.

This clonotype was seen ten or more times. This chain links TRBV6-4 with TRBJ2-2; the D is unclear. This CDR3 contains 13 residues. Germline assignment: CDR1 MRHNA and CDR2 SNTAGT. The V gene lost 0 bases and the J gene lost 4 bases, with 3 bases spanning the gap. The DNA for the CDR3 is TGTGCCAGCAGTGACTCTAGCACCGGGGAGCTGTTTTTT. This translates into CASSDSSTGELFF.

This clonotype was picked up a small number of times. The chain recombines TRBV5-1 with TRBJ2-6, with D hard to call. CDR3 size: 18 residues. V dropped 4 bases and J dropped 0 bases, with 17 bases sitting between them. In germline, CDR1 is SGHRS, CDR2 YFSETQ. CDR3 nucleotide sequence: TGCGCCAGCAGCGCACTTACGACCCTTTCCTCTGGGGCCAACGTCCTGACTTTC. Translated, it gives CASSALTTLSSGANVLTF.

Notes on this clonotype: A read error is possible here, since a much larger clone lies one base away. In nucleotides, the CDR3 is TGCAGCGTTGAATGGCAGGGGAGCACTGAAGGTTTCTTT. It encodes CSVEWQGSTEGFF. The chain employs TRBV29-1 and TRBJ1-1; possible D gene TRBD1, 6 bases. Germline assignment: CDR1 SQVTM and CDR2 ANQGSEA. The length of the CDR3 is 13 residues.

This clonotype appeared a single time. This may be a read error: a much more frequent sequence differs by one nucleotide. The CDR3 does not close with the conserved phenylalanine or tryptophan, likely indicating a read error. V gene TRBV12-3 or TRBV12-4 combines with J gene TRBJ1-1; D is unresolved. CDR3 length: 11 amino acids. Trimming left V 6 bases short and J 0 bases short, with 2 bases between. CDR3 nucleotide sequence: TGTGCCAGCAGACTGAACACTGAAGCTTTCTGT. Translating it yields CASRLNTEAFC.

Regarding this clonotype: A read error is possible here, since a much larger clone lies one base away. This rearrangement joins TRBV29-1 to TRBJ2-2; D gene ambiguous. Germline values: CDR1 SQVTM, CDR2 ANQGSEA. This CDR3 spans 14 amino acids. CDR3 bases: TGCATCGCTCATAGCCTAACGAACACCGGGGAGCTGTTTTTT. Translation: CIAHSLTNTGELFF.

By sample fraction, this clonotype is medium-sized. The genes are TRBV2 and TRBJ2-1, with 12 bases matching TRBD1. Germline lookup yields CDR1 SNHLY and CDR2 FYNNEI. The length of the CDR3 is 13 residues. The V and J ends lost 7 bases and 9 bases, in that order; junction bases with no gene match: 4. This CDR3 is CASKGQGASEQFF. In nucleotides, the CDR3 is TGTGCCAGCAAGGGACAGGGGGCAAGTGAGCAGTTCTTC.